This TCR beta chain stems from a study of cytomegalovirus exposure and HLA in healthy donors. As regards this clone: The antigen remains undetermined.

Vbeta (60) and Jbeta (13) primers were used in the PCR. The protocol was immunoSEQ multiplex PCR, while the TCRdb copy is restricted to in-frame clones and leaves out a portion. The repertoire holds 130,000 to 150,000 clones, about four fifths seen once, with around 4.3% in the top ten. Whole-study results and caveats: The authors judged a highly shared variant cluster likely a sequencing artifact. Several of the most significant clusters appeared linked to common viral pathogens, based on a later analysis. Cytomegalovirus association was assigned to about 180 TCR beta chains.

There are 13 residues in the CDR3. Trimming shortened V by 2 bases and J by 1 base, and 7 bases separated the two germline ends. The germline CDR1 and CDR2 sequences are SGDLS and YYNGEE. Sequencing was carried out using PBMCs. This sequence was found in a man aged 40-49 years in good health and CMV-seropositive. The V gene is TRBV9, the J gene TRBJ2-7, with no clear D. CDR3 sequence: CASSVSSSYEQYF. The CDR3 nucleotides read TGTGCCAGCAGCGTTTCCTCTTCCTACGAGCAGTACTTC.